These 2 T cell receptor beta chains originate from one sample sequenced in a study of blood T cell repertoires in COVID-19. The assay was immunoSEQ multiplex PCR, and TCRdb's table has in-frame clones only and misses some. This sample carries around 200,000 clones, approximately 83% of them seen once, and the ten largest clones take around 9.9%. Material for sequencing was peripheral blood. These TCRs come from a human donor with active or convalescent COVID-19. The donor label of this sample is uncertain.

The V call is TRBV9, the J call TRBJ2-3; possible D gene TRBD1, 6 bases. The CDR3 is made up of 15 amino acids. The germline V gene has CDR1 SGDLS and CDR2 YYNGEE. The V end lost 5 bases, the J end lost 2 bases, and 15 bases lay between the germline ends. The CDR3 nucleotides read TGTGCCAGCAGTGGGGGCGGTCTACCCACAGATACGCAGTATTTT. It yields the protein CASSGGGLPTDTQYF. The complete variable domain, with remaining parts taken from reference TRBV9 and TRBJ2-3, reads DSGVTQTPKHLITATGQRVTLRCSPRSGDLSVYWYQQSLDQGLQFLIQYYNGEERAKGNILERFSAQQFPDLHSELNLSSLELGDSALYFCASSGGGLPTDTQYFGPGTRLTVL.

The chain links TRBV4-2 to TRBJ2-7, with 10 bases that match TRBD2. CDR3 size: 18 residues. V dropped 2 bases and J dropped 7; count of bases not matched to a gene: 17. Germline V gene lookup returns CDR1 LGHNA and CDR2 YNFKEQ. The CDR3 DNA sequence: TGTGCCAGCAGCCAAACCTCACGCCCCGGGACTAGCGCGCGGGAGCAGTACTTC. Protein: CASSQTSRPGTSAREQYF.